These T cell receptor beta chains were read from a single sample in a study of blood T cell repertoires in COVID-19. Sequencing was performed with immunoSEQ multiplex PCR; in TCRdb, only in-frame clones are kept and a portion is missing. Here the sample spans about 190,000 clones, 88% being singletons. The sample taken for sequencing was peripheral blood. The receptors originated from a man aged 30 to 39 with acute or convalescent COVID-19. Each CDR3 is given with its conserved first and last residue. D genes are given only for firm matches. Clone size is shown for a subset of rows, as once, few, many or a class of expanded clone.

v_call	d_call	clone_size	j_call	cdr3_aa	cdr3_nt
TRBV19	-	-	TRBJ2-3	CASTPHRSSPTDTQYF	TGTGCCAGTACGCCCCACAGGAGCAGCCCCACAGATACGCAGTATTTT
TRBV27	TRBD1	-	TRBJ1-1	CASSLRTGLGAEAFF	TGTGCCAGCAGTCTACGGACAGGGCTGGGCGCTGAAGCTTTCTTT
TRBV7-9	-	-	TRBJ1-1	CASSLRQGNTEAFF	TGTGCCAGCAGCTTAAGGCAGGGGAACACTGAAGCTTTCTTT
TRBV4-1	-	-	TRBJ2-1	CASSQSRGNEQFF	TGCGCCAGCAGCCAATCCCGGGGAAATGAGCAGTTCTTC
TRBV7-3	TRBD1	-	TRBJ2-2	CASSRDRESSGELFF	TGTGCCAGTAGTAGGGACAGGGAAAGCTCCGGGGAGCTGTTTTTT
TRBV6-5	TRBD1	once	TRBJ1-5	CASGATGYQPQHF	TGTGCCAGCGGAGCGACAGGGTATCAGCCCCAGCATTTT
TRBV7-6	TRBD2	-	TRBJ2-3	CASDKAGGPTDTQYF	TGTGCCAGCGATAAAGCGGGGGGACCCACAGATACGCAGTATTTT
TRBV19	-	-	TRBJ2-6	CASSNPLISGANVLTF	TGTGCCAGTAGTAACCCACTGATATCTGGGGCCAACGTCCTGACTTTC
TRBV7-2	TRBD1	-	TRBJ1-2	CASSPITTGDREWYGYTF	TGTGCCAGCAGCCCGATTACGACGGGGGACAGGGAGTGGTATGGCTACACCTTC
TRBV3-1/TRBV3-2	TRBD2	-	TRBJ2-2	CAGGAGTGELFF	TGTGCCGGAGGAGCGGGAACCGGGGAGCTGTTTTTT
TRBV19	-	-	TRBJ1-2	CATTPDSRYYGYTF	TGTGCCACGACTCCGGACAGCAGATACTATGGCTACACCTTC
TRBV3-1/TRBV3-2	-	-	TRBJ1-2	CASSHTTSRSGLGYTF	TGTGCCAGCAGTCATACTACATCACGCTCAGGGTTGGGCTACACCTTC
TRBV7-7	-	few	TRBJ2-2	CASSLVGLPGTGELFF	TGTGCTAGCAGCTTAGTGGGACTCCCGGGGACCGGGGAGCTGTTTTTT
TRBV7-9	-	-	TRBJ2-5	CASSQRAQGETQYF	TGTGCCAGCAGCCAAAGGGCCCAGGGAGAGACCCAGTACTTC